Each of the 30 T cell receptor beta chains below was sequenced from the same sample in a study of identical twins. TCRdb re-analysed the 5' RACE reads in MiXCR, keeping a single row per CDR3 protein. The table records some 250,000 distinct CDR3 sequences, under 8.5% of them present only once. The same sample was also studied in work on T cells expressing NK-cell markers.

The sample comprised CD8+ T cells sorted from blood. These receptors all come from a young woman in good health.

This clonotype was recorded many times. This chain joins TRBV4-3 and TRBJ2-7; 8 nucleotides line up with TRBD2. Germline V CDR1 and CDR2: LGHNA, YSLEER. The CDR3 sequence is 14 residues long. The trim removed 5 bases at V and 2 bases at J, leaving 5 bases unmatched. CDR3 nucleotides: TGCGCCAGCAGCGCCACTAGCGGAGCCTACGAGCAGTACTTC. This gives the protein CASSATSGAYEQYF.

This clonotype came up a few times. V and J are TRBV11-2 and TRBJ2-3; no clear D. V lost 0 bases and J 4 bases, leaving 11 bases between the germline ends. The CDR3 spans 15 residues. CDR1 is SGHAT, CDR2 FQNNGV, per germline. The CDR3 DNA sequence: TGTGCCAGCAGCTTAGACGCCACTGCGGCAGATACGCAGTATTTT. This codes for CASSLDATAADTQYF.

This clonotype has a count of ten or more. V is TRBV12-3 or TRBV12-4 and J is TRBJ2-1; 12 nucleotides line up with TRBD2. The CDR3 is made up of 14 amino acids. With 8 bases clipped from V and 8 bases from J, the junction kept 7 bases outside the gene matches. The CDR3 bases are TGTGCCAGCTCTAGCGGGAGGGTACGCGATGAGCAGTTCTTC. Amino acid sequence: CASSSGRVRDEQFF.

There are a few counts of this clonotype. The chain couples TRBV13 to TRBJ2-7, with a tentative D call TRBD2 (7 bases). The CDR3 extends over 16 amino acids. Trimming cost V 5 bases and J 3 bases, with 20 bases left between them. CDR1 is PRHDT, CDR2 FYEKMQ, per germline (reference sequence). CDR3 sequence: CASSARGAGLFYEQYF. Here the CDR3 DNA reads TGTGCCAGCAGCGCCCGGGGGGCGGGACTCTTCTACGAGCAGTACTTC.

This clonotype has only a few counts. The rearrangement uses TRBV10-3 and TRBJ1-1; 7 nucleotides match TRBD1. The CDR3 spans 16 residues. CDR1 ENHRY and CDR2 SYGVKD come from the germline V gene. J gave up 2 bases and V 6 bases, and 12 bases lay outside the gene matches. CDR3 loop: CAIRNSLQGINTEAFF. CDR3 nucleotides: TGTGCCATCAGGAACTCTCTACAGGGGATCAACACTGAAGCTTTCTTT.

The rearrangement links TRBV10-2 to TRBJ2-2, with a possible D match to TRBD1 (6 bases). V was shortened by 6 bases and J by 4 bases, with 6 bases between the two germline ends. This CDR3 region has 12 residues. Looked up from germline, CDR1 is WSHSY and CDR2 is SAAADI. The CDR3 region has the DNA TGCGCCAGCAGGGGGGCCACCGGGGAGCTGTTTTTT. Amino acids: CASRGATGELFF.

This chain uses TRBV30 with TRBJ2-3, with D unresolved. The V end was cut by 4 bases, the J end by 4 bases, with 15 bases between. CDR3 length: 14 amino acids. The germline gives CDR1 GTSNPN, CDR2 SVGIG (reference sequence). CDR3 sequence: CAWTRKLVPDTQYF. The CDR3 DNA reads TGTGCCTGGACTCGGAAGCTAGTCCCAGATACGCAGTATTTT.

CDR3 nucleotide sequence: TGTGCCAGCAGCCGAGCTTACATTCAGTACTTC. Protein sequence: CASSRAYIQYF. The chain recombines TRBV7-9 with TRBJ2-4; D is uncertain. V dropped 5 bases and J dropped 8 bases, with 7 bases sitting between them. The CDR3 length is 11 residues. In germline, CDR1 is SEHNR, CDR2 FQNEAQ (reference sequence).

This clonotype was counted a few times. The chain uses TRBV9 and TRBJ1-2; D uncertain. CDR3 length: 11 amino acids. V shed 3 bases and J shed 8 bases, with 8 bases lying between them. The germline gives CDR1 SGDLS, CDR2 YYNGEE. CDR3 sequence reads: CASSGREGYTF. CDR3 nucleotide sequence: TGTGCCAGCAGCGGTAGGGAGGGCTACACCTTC.

The rearrangement uses TRBV30 and TRBJ2-3, with TRBD2 matching 7 bases. The CDR3 is made up of 15 amino acids. V lost 1 base to trimming and J lost 0 bases; unmatched junction nucleotides: 4. CDR1 GTSNPN and CDR2 SVGIG come from the germline V gene (reference sequence). CDR3: CAWSEFGGSTDTQYF. The CDR3 coding sequence is TGTGCCTGGAGTGAATTCGGGGGGAGCACAGATACGCAGTATTTT.

The chain carries TRBV18 and TRBJ2-7; 9 bases line up with TRBD2. The CDR3 has 17 residues. Looked up from germline, CDR1 is KGHSH and CDR2 is LQKENI. V gave up 0 bases and J gave up 3 bases; unmatched junction bases: 9. CDR3 in DNA: TGTGCCAGCTCACCACCTACCCCGAGCGGGGGGTACTACGAGCAGTACTTC. Amino acids: CASSPPTPSGGYYEQYF.

This chain links TRBV7-2 with TRBJ2-7; D may be TRBD1 or TRBD2 (5 bases each). Looked up from germline, CDR1 is SGHTA and CDR2 is FQGNSA. The CDR3 length is 14 residues. Trimming removed 5 bases at V and 6 bases at J, with 17 bases between. CDR3 bases: TGTGCCAGCAGCCGTCCCGGGACCCCCCTCGAGCAGTACTTC. Protein product: CASSRPGTPLEQYF.

The chain recombines TRBV19 with TRBJ2-1; 10 bases are shared with TRBD2. V shed 4 bases, J shed 5 bases, and the junction held 2 bases outside the gene matches. The CDR3 is 14 amino acids. Germline lookup yields CDR1 LNHDA and CDR2 SQIVND (reference sequence). DNA of the CDR3: TGTGCCAGTAGTACCGGACTAGCGGACAATGAGCAGTTCTTC. Its translation: CASSTGLADNEQFF.

The CDR3 nucleotides are TGTGCCAGCAGCTTAACTGACTTCGAAGCTTTCTTT. Translation: CASSLTDFEAFF. The chain recombines TRBV7-9 with TRBJ1-1; D gene ambiguous. V was pared by 2 bases and J by 8 bases, with 9 bases between. The CDR3 extends over 12 amino acids. Germline lookup yields CDR1 SEHNR and CDR2 FQNEAQ (reference sequence).

This clonotype came up a few times. The chain recombines TRBV9 with TRBJ2-1; 7 bases map to TRBD2. The CDR3 has 16 residues. V gave up 4 bases and J gave up 3 bases; unmatched junction bases: 10. The germline CDR1 and CDR2 sequences are SGDLS and YYNGEE. CDR3 bases: TGTGCCAGCAGCCCCCGGCGGGAGTTAGGCTACAATGAGCAGTTCTTC. This codes for CASSPRRELGYNEQFF.

J is TRBJ2-2 and V is TRBV29-1; 8 positions agree with TRBD2. Germline-derived CDR1 and CDR2 are SQVTM and ANQGSEA. J gave up 1 base and V 7 bases, and 20 bases lay outside the gene matches. The CDR3 is 19 residues long. CDR3 sequence (DNA): TGCAGCGCCCGTTTTCCAACAGTATGGGCGGGAGGGAACACCGGGGAGCTGTTTTTT. This sequence encodes CSARFPTVWAGGNTGELFF.

This clonotype was counted only a few times. V and J are TRBV6-4 and TRBJ2-1; D is unclear. Germline V lookup: CDR1 MRHNA, CDR2 SNTAGT. Trimming removed 0 bases at V and 0 bases at J, with 9 bases between. This CDR3 spans 16 amino acids. The CDR3 region is CASSDSIVSSYNEQFF. CDR3 coding DNA: TGTGCCAGCAGTGACTCGATCGTGAGCTCCTACAATGAGCAGTTCTTC.

In its sample, this clonotype was seen many times. CDR3: CASSPGTGFDEQFF. CDR3 DNA: TGTGCCAGCAGCCCGGGAACGGGGTTTGATGAGCAGTTCTTC. The chain has TRBV3-1 and TRBJ2-1; D might be TRBD2 (5 bases). This CDR3 has 14 amino acids. Germline assignment: CDR1 LGHDT and CDR2 YNNKEL (reference sequence). V shed 4 bases and J shed 8 bases, with 15 bases lying between them.

This clonotype has more than one count but fewer than ten. The rearrangement links TRBV21-1 to TRBJ2-1; TRBD2 reflects the table's D call only, with no check against the DNA. TRBV21-1 is a pseudogene segment. This CDR3 has 15 residues. The chain's CDR3 is CAPPALGGRYNEQFF. CDR3 nucleotide sequence: TGTGCCCCCCCCGCTCTGGGGGGACGGTACAATGAGCAGTTCTTC.

This clonotype turned up a few times. V is TRBV7-9 and J is TRBJ1-2; 8 nucleotides align to TRBD1. CDR3 length: 15 residues. CDR1 and CDR2 from the germline V gene are SEHNR and FQNEAQ (reference sequence). After removal of 5 bases from V and 6 bases from J, the junction contained 11 bases not matched to a gene. This CDR3 reads CASSNSVDRVDGYTF. CDR3 in DNA: TGTGCCAGCAGCAATTCAGTGGACAGGGTCGATGGCTACACCTTC. Using reference TRBV7-9 and TRBJ1-2 for the parts outside the CDR3, the full variable domain is DTGVSQNPRHKITKRGQNVTFRCDPISEHNRLYWYRQTLGQGPEFLTYFQNEAQLEKSRLLSDRFSAERPKGSFSTLEIQRTEQGDSAMYLCASSNSVDRVDGYTFGSGTRLTVV.

The CDR3 loop is CAANPGPQETQYF. The CDR3, as DNA: TGTGCCGCAAATCCGGGACCACAAGAGACCCAGTACTTC. This chain connects TRBV15 to TRBJ2-5; D might be TRBD1 or TRBD2, each matching 5 bases. V lost 11 bases to trimming and J lost 2 bases, with 15 bases between them. CDR1 is LNHNV and CDR2 is YYDKDF in the germline V gene (reference sequence). This CDR3 is 13 amino acids long.

V gene TRBV7-9 combines with J gene TRBJ2-1; TRBD2 might be the D (6 bases). Germline CDR1 SEHNR, CDR2 FQNEAQ (reference sequence). The ends were cut back, 5 bases at V and 4 bases at J, with 12 bases in the middle. The length of the CDR3 is 14 residues. In DNA, the CDR3 is TGTGCCAGCAGCCCCCGGGACTTGTACAATGAGCAGTTCTTC. Residues: CASSPRDLYNEQFF. The whole variable domain, filled in from reference TRBV7-9 and TRBJ2-1, reads DTGVSQNPRHKITKRGQNVTFRCDPISEHNRLYWYRQTLGQGPEFLTYFQNEAQLEKSRLLSDRFSAERPKGSFSTLEIQRTEQGDSAMYLCASSPRDLYNEQFFGPGTRLTVL.

This clonotype turned up a few times. The chain carries TRBV14 and TRBJ2-7; D gene unclear. Germline-derived CDR1 and CDR2 are SGHDN and FVKESK. The CDR3 is 12 amino acids. V was trimmed by 2 bases and J by 3 bases, leaving 5 bases between them. The CDR3 sequence: CASSQTYYEQYF. For the CDR3, the DNA is TGTGCCAGCAGCCAAACGTACTACGAGCAGTACTTC.

V gene TRBV20-1 combines with J gene TRBJ2-3, with 10 bases identical to TRBD2. Germline-derived CDR1 and CDR2 are DFQATT and SNEGSKA (reference sequence). The CDR3 covers 16 residues. J was trimmed by 4 bases and V by 4 bases; bases with no gene match: 11. The CDR3, as DNA: TGCAGTGCTACAAGCGGGAGGGCCCTCGGGCCAGATACGCAGTATTTT. Its protein product is CSATSGRALGPDTQYF.

This clonotype was seen repeatedly, ten times or more. The J gene is TRBJ2-6, the V gene TRBV6-4; D may correspond to TRBD1 or TRBD2 (5 bases each). This CDR3 is built from 15 residues. Trimming stripped 2 bases from V and 0 bases from J, with 5 bases between. CDR1 and CDR2 from the germline V gene are MRHNA and SNTAGT. The CDR3 is CASSDGGSGANVLTF. In DNA, the CDR3 is TGTGCCAGCAGTGACGGGGGCTCTGGGGCCAACGTCCTGACTTTC.

This sequence joins TRBV29-1 and TRBJ2-7, with a weak D call TRBD2 (5 bases). CDR1 is SQVTM and CDR2 is ANQGSEA in the germline V gene. This CDR3 region has 11 residues. Deletions cut 7 bases from V and 5 bases from J, with 12 bases between. The CDR3 sequence: CSGTLGNEQYF. In DNA, the CDR3 is TGCAGCGGGACTTTGGGGAACGAGCAGTACTTC.

This clonotype showed up just once. A read error may explain this, as a much larger clone is one base away. J is TRBJ2-5 and V is TRBV3-1; no definite D call. CDR1 is LGHDT, CDR2 YNNKEL, per germline (reference sequence). This CDR3 is 15 amino acids long. The chain's CDR3 is CDSSQEFGYQETQYF. The CDR3 coding sequence is TGTGACAGCAGCCAAGAATTCGGGTACCAAGAGACCCAGTACTTC.

This clonotype was detected a few times. The V and J genes are TRBV7-9 and TRBJ2-4, with 7 bases aligning to TRBD1. CDR3 length: 14 amino acids. Per germline, CDR1 SEHNR and CDR2 FQNEAQ (reference sequence). V trimming: 6 bases; J trimming: 3 bases; junction bases outside the gene matches: 5. The CDR3 nucleotides are TGTGCCAGCAGTAAGACAGGGAGCAAAAACATTCAGTACTTC. Translating it yields CASSKTGSKNIQYF.

With respect to this clonotype: Since a much larger clone is just one base distant, this may be a read error. The rearrangement joins TRBV12-5 to TRBJ2-7, with 8 bases aligning to TRBD2. This CDR3 has 16 residues. Germline lookup yields CDR1 LGHNT and CDR2 FRNRAP. CDR3 DNA: TGTGCTGGTGGACAGCCTATAGCGGGGAGTTCCTACGAGCAGTACTTC. It encodes CAGGQPIAGSSYEQYF.

In this sample, this clonotype turned up a few times. The rearrangement joins TRBV5-1 to TRBJ2-1; 7 nucleotides line up with TRBD2. V gave up 1 base and J gave up 6 bases; unmatched junction bases: 7. This CDR3 is 15 amino acids long. Germline assignment: CDR1 SGHRS and CDR2 YFSETQ. The chain's CDR3 is CASSLIGGRGNEQFF. The DNA for the CDR3 is TGCGCCAGCAGCTTGATCGGGGGGAGGGGCAATGAGCAGTTCTTC.